These T cell receptor beta chains were read from a single sample in a study of T cells after yellow fever vaccination. In TCRdb, the 5' RACE reads were re-called with MiXCR into one record per CDR3 protein. Of 55,000 or so distinct CDR3 sequences in the sample, around 7% were seen once. The sequenced sample was CD8+ T cells not binding an NS4B(214-222) dextramer, sorted from PBMCs, obtained about 41 days after the first yellow fever vaccination. The receptors originated from a man younger than 35 who received the YFV17D yellow fever vaccine. Each CDR3 is given with its conserved first and last residue. The D gene is left open where the match is weak. Some rows have no size entry. The others give once, few or many, or a class for an expanded clone.

j_call: TRBJ2-2; clone_size: many; d_call: -; v_call: TRBV4-1; cdr3_aa: CASSQPGTGNAGELFF; cdr3_nt: TGCGCCAGCAGCCAACCGGGGACGGGGAACGCCGGGGAGCTGTTTTTT
j_call: TRBJ2-3; clone_size: many; d_call: TRBD2; v_call: TRBV7-2; cdr3_aa: CASSSTSGGYTDTQYF; cdr3_nt: TGTGCCAGCAGCTCTACTAGCGGGGGGTACACAGATACGCAGTATTTT
j_call: TRBJ2-3; clone_size: -; d_call: TRBD2; v_call: TRBV11-2; cdr3_aa: CASSWTSGGAKTQYF; cdr3_nt: TGTGCCAGCAGTTGGACTAGCGGGGGGGCCAAGACGCAGTATTTT
j_call: TRBJ2-1; clone_size: few; d_call: -; v_call: TRBV12-3/TRBV12-4; cdr3_aa: CASARGGNEQFF; cdr3_nt: TGTGCCAGCGCCAGAGGTGGGAATGAGCAGTTCTTC
j_call: TRBJ2-3; clone_size: many; d_call: -; v_call: TRBV3-1; cdr3_aa: CASSRRDTQYF; cdr3_nt: TGTGCCAGCTCCCGACGTGATACGCAGTATTTT
j_call: TRBJ2-5; clone_size: -; d_call: -; v_call: TRBV6-5; cdr3_aa: CASTPGVRGQETQYF; cdr3_nt: TGTGCCAGCACCCCAGGGGTTCGGGGACAAGAGACCCAGTACTTC
j_call: TRBJ2-3; clone_size: many; d_call: TRBD1; v_call: TRBV20-1; cdr3_aa: CSASIGTGGTDTQYF; cdr3_nt: TGCAGTGCTAGTATTGGGACAGGGGGCACAGATACGCAGTATTTT
j_call: TRBJ2-7; clone_size: few; d_call: -; v_call: TRBV20-1; cdr3_aa: CSAADMSQPYEQYF; cdr3_nt: TGCAGTGCTGCTGACATGAGCCAACCCTACGAGCAGTACTTC
j_call: TRBJ1-1; clone_size: few; d_call: -; v_call: TRBV4-3; cdr3_aa: CASSQDRAGGHAEAFF; cdr3_nt: TGCGCCAGCAGCCAAGATCGAGCCGGGGGTCACGCTGAAGCTTTCTTT
j_call: TRBJ1-3; clone_size: -; d_call: TRBD1; v_call: TRBV15; cdr3_aa: CATSRDRGPGNTIYF; cdr3_nt: TGTGCCACCAGCAGGGACAGGGGGCCTGGAAACACCATATATTTT
j_call: TRBJ1-1; clone_size: few; d_call: -; v_call: TRBV5-1; cdr3_aa: CASSGVLNTEAFF; cdr3_nt: TGCGCCAGCAGTGGGGTCCTGAACACTGAAGCTTTCTTT
j_call: TRBJ1-1; clone_size: -; d_call: -; v_call: TRBV27; cdr3_aa: CASSLSGRRIEAFF; cdr3_nt: TGTGCCAGCAGTTTATCTGGGCGGAGGATCGAAGCTTTCTTT
j_call: TRBJ1-5; clone_size: many; d_call: -; v_call: TRBV6-2/TRBV6-3; cdr3_aa: CASSYSITQPQHF; cdr3_nt: TGTGCCAGCAGTTACTCGATAACTCAGCCCCAGCATTTT
j_call: TRBJ2-6; clone_size: few; d_call: -; v_call: TRBV10-3; cdr3_aa: CAISGTRDSGANVLTF; cdr3_nt: TGTGCCATCAGTGGGACCCGAGACTCTGGGGCCAACGTCCTGACTTTC
j_call: TRBJ2-1; clone_size: many; d_call: TRBD1; v_call: TRBV12-3/TRBV12-4; cdr3_aa: CASSHGQGAYNEQFF; cdr3_nt: TGTGCCAGCAGCCATGGACAGGGGGCTTACAATGAGCAGTTCTTC
j_call: TRBJ2-5; clone_size: many; d_call: -; v_call: TRBV20-1; cdr3_aa: CSARKQETQYF; cdr3_nt: TGCAGTGCTAGGAAGCAAGAGACCCAGTACTTC
j_call: TRBJ1-2; clone_size: many; d_call: -; v_call: TRBV20-1; cdr3_aa: CSARDSAQGNYGYTF; cdr3_nt: TGCAGTGCTAGAGATTCGGCCCAGGGGAACTATGGCTACACCTTC
j_call: TRBJ2-2; clone_size: many; d_call: -; v_call: TRBV12-3/TRBV12-4; cdr3_aa: CASKSTANTGELFF; cdr3_nt: TGTGCCAGCAAGTCAACCGCGAACACCGGGGAGCTGTTTTTT
j_call: TRBJ2-7; clone_size: many; d_call: -; v_call: TRBV20-1; cdr3_aa: CSASPYYEQYF; cdr3_nt: TGCAGTGCTAGCCCCTACTACGAGCAGTACTTC
j_call: TRBJ2-3; clone_size: many; d_call: TRBD2; v_call: TRBV20-1; cdr3_aa: CSAGRLAGTQYF; cdr3_nt: TGCAGTGCTGGACGACTAGCTGGAACGCAGTATTTT